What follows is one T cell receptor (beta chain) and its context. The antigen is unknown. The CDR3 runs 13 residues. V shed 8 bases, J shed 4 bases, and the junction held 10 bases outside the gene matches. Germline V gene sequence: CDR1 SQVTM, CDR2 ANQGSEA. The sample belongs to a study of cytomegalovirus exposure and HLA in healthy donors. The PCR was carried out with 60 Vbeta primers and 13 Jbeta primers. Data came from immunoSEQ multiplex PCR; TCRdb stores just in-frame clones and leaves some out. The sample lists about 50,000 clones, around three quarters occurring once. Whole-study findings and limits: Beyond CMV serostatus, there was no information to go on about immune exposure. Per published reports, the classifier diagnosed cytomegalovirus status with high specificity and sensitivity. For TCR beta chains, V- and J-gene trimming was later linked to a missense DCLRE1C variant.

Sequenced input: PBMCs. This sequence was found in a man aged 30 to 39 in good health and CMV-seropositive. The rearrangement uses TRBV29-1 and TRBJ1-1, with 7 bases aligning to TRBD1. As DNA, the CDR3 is TGCAGCCAAGGTCTGGCAGGGGGCACTGAAGCTTTCTTT. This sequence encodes CSQGLAGGTEAFF.